This record covers a single TCR beta chain. Its antigen remains unknown. After removal of 8 bases from V and 8 bases from J, the junction contained 9 bases not matched to a gene. This CDR3 comprises 15 residues. Germline CDR1 is SGHAT and CDR2 is FQNNGV. This entry comes from a study of T cells in Graves' hyperthyroidism and ophthalmopathy. Amplified TCR beta CDR3 regions came from RNA transcripts. In the first-round RT-PCR of the TCR CDR3, the HTBI primer set was used. Each CDR3 protein is one row after TCRdb ran MiXCR on the multiplex PCR reads. The repertoire holds some 600,000 distinct CDR3 sequences, with 46% as singletons. General study results and limits: Blood shared most expanded thyroid clonotypes above 0.001.

Patients were aged 18 to 65, had disease duration under 2 months, and had newly diagnosed hyperthyroidism. Patients were excluded because of uncontrolled infection, other autoimmune disease, pregnancy or lactation. Diagnoses used clinical symptoms, serum thyroxine and TRAb, thyroid ultrasound and orbital computed tomography. This chain links TRBV11-2 with TRBJ1-6, with 10 positions matching TRBD1. The sequencing sample was made of peripheral blood or thyroid tissue (not recorded which). The sequence derives from a woman in her late teens or twenties with Graves' hyperthyroidism. CDR3 region: CASSPGTGADSPLHF. The CDR3 DNA reads TGTGCCAGCTCACCCGGGACAGGGGCGGATTCACCCCTCCACTTT. The variable domain in full, with the rest retrieved from reference TRBV11-2 and TRBJ1-6, is EAGVAQSPRYKIIEKRQSVAFWCNPISGHATLYWYQQILGQGPKLLIQFQNNGVVDDSQLPKDRFSAERLKGVDSTLKIQPAKLEDSAVYLCASSPGTGADSPLHFGNGTRLTVT.